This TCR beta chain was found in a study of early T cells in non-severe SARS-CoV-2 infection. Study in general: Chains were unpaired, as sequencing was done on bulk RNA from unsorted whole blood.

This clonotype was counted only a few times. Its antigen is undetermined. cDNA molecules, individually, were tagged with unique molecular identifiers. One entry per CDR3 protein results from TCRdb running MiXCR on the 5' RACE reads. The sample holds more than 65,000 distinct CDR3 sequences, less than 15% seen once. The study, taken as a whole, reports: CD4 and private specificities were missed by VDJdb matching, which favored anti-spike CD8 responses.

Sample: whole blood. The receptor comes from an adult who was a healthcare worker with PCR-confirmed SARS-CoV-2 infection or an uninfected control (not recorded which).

CDR3 DNA sequence: TGTGCCAGCAGCCCGCGGACAGGGTCCAATGAGCAGTTCTTC. Translating it yields CASSPRTGSNEQFF. The chain carries TRBV7-9 and TRBJ2-1; 8 bases line up with TRBD1. This CDR3 region has 14 residues. CDR1 is SEHNR and CDR2 is FQNEAQ in the germline V gene (reference sequence). J was trimmed by 6 bases and V by 5 bases; bases with no gene match: 6. Drawing the rest from reference TRBV7-9 and TRBJ2-1, the complete variable domain is DTGVSQNPRHKITKRGQNVTFRCDPISEHNRLYWYRQTLGQGPEFLTYFQNEAQLEKSRLLSDRFSAERPKGSFSTLEIQRTEQGDSAMYLCASSPRTGSNEQFFGPGTRLTVL.